These T cell receptor beta chains were read from a single sample in a study of metastatic and nonmetastatic thyroid tumors. MiXCR re-clonotyped the PCR reads for TCRdb. Of about 60,000 clones listed, 16% are singletons. The specimen was blood. The receptors stem from a male donor with papillary thyroid cancer or a benign thyroid nodule (not recorded which). Some clones in this sample may be carry-over from other donors' samples. The CDR3 runs from the conserved cysteine through the conserved F or W. The D gene is left open where the match is weak. Size tells how often a clone was seen (once, few, many) or the class of an expanded clone, and some rows leave it out.

clone size	J gene	D gene	V gene	CDR3 DNA	CDR3 protein
few	TRBJ2-7	-	TRBV6-1	TGTGTCACCAAATATACTAGATCAGCCTCCTACGAGCAGTACTTC	CVTKYTRSASYEQYF
-	TRBJ2-3	-	TRBV11-2	TGTGCCAGCAGCCCGTCTAGTATTAGTACAGATACGCAGTATTTT	CASSPSSISTDTQYF
many	TRBJ2-7	-	TRBV30	TGTGCCTGGACCCGAGGGTCCTACGAGCAGTACTTC	CAWTRGSYEQYF
many	TRBJ2-1	TRBD2	TRBV12-3/TRBV12-4	TGTGCCAGCAGTTTCGGGGGGGGGGCGGAGAATGAGCAGTTCTTC	CASSFGGGAENEQFF
many	TRBJ1-6	-	TRBV11-2	TGTGCCAGCAGCTTAGTCAAAGGATATAATTCACCCCTCCACTTT	CASSLVKGYNSPLHF
many	TRBJ2-4	TRBD2	TRBV20-1	TGCAGTGCCCGGCCGGTACTAGCGGGAGGTGAAAACATTCAGTACTTC	CSARPVLAGGENIQYF
-	TRBJ2-7	-	TRBV28	TGTGCCAGCAGTTTTGCGGCCTACGAGCAGTACTTC	CASSFAAYEQYF
few	TRBJ2-6	-	TRBV12-3/TRBV12-4	-	CASRSLVGDGTGANVLAF
-	TRBJ1-2	TRBD1	TRBV9	TGTGCCAGCAGCGCAACCTCTACAGGGGTTAGGGGCTACACCTTC	CASSATSTGVRGYTF
many	TRBJ2-7	-	TRBV6-1	TGTGCCAGCAGTGCATATGGCTACGAGCAGTACTTC	CASSAYGYEQYF
many	TRBJ1-1	-	TRBV18	TGTGCCAGCTCCCGAAATGGTAACACTGAAGCTTTCTTT	CASSRNGNTEAFF
many	TRBJ2-2	TRBD1	TRBV7-3	TGTGCCAGCAGCCAGCAGGGGGCGAACACCGGGGAGCTGTTTTTT	CASSQQGANTGELFF
-	TRBJ1-2	TRBD1	TRBV11-2	TGTGCCATCAGCTCCATGGACAGGAGTATGGGCTATGGCTACACCTTC	CAISSMDRSMGYGYTF
many	TRBJ1-4	-	TRBV2	TGTGCCAGCAGTGGGGGGTCAACTAATGAAAAACTGTTTTTT	CASSGGSTNEKLFF
many	TRBJ1-1	-	TRBV5-1	TGCGCCAGCAGCTTGGAGGCGGGGAACACTGAAGCTTTCTTT	CASSLEAGNTEAFF
few	TRBJ2-5	TRBD2	TRBV3-1	TGTGCCAGCGGCCTTGGGACTAGCGGGAGCGAGACCCAGTACTTC	CASGLGTSGSETQYF
many	TRBJ2-1	-	TRBV11-2	TGTGCCAGCAGCCAGCTTGGGCGTGGGCAGTTCTTC	CASSQLGRGQFF
-	TRBJ2-7	-	TRBV6-1	TGTGCCAGCAGTGATGGGGGCGCTACTAGCGAGCATTACTTC	CASSDGGATSEHYF
few	TRBJ2-5	TRBD1	TRBV5-6	TGTGCCAGCAGCTTGGTTCAGGGGGCTGAGACCCAGTACTTC	CASSLVQGAETQYF
many	TRBJ2-6	-	TRBV7-3	TGTGCCAGCAGCTTAAGTGGCCCTGGGGCCAACGTCCTGACTTTC	CASSLSGPGANVLTF
many	TRBJ1-1	-	TRBV18	TGTGCCAGCTCACCTCCAGGGAACACTGAAGCTTTCTTT	CASSPPGNTEAFF
few	TRBJ1-2	-	TRBV6-1	TGTGCCAGCAGTGACTGCTATCCACTCTATTGCTACACCTTC	CASSDCYPLYCYTF
-	TRBJ2-3	-	TRBV10-3	TGTGTCATTACCGAGGGGTACTACGCCACAGATACGCAGTATTTT	CVITEGYYATDTQYF
many	TRBJ1-3	-	TRBV19	TGTGCCAGTAGCTTGACAGGCTCTGGAAACACCATATATTTT	CASSLTGSGNTIYF
many	TRBJ1-5	-	TRBV7-8	TGTGCCAGCAGCTTCGAGGGGGGTCGGCAGCCCCAGCATTTT	CASSFEGGRQPQHF
few	TRBJ1-2	TRBD1	TRBV5-4	TGTGCCAGCAGCTTGTTAATGACAGGGGTTGACGGCTACACCTTC	CASSLLMTGVDGYTF
many	TRBJ1-2	-	TRBV10-3	TGTGCCATCAGTGAGTCGTGGATACAGACCTCTCTCCTTCATGGCTACACCTTC	CAISESWIQTSLLHGYTF
-	TRBJ2-7	TRBD2	TRBV20-1	TGCAGTGCTCCCCGAGCGGGAGAAGCCTACGAGCAGTACTTC	CSAPRAGEAYEQYF
many	TRBJ1-2	TRBD1	TRBV5-1	TGCGCCAGCAGCGATAGACAGGGGCTAGGCTATGGCTACACCTTC	CASSDRQGLGYGYTF
few	TRBJ1-4	TRBD1	TRBV19	TGTGCCAGTAGTACTCTAGCCGGGACAGGGTACGAAAAACTGTTTTTT	CASSTLAGTGYEKLFF
many	TRBJ2-3	TRBD1	TRBV13	TGTGCCAGCAGCTCCCGGGACAGGGGGCCCATGGATACGCAGTATTTT	CASSSRDRGPMDTQYF
many	TRBJ2-5	TRBD1	TRBV20-1	TGCAGTGCCGTCTCGGACAGGGGGCGGGAAGAGACCCAGTACTTC	CSAVSDRGREETQYF
many	TRBJ2-1	-	TRBV9	TGTGCCAGCAGCGTAGGTTACAATGAGCAGTTCTTC	CASSVGYNEQFF
many	TRBJ2-4	TRBD2	TRBV6-1	TGTGCCAGCAGTAATTCCCCCGGGACTAGCGCGAACATTCAGTACTTC	CASSNSPGTSANIQYF
many	TRBJ1-1	-	TRBV6-1	TGTGCCAGCAGATCGCATGTGGGCACTGAAGCTTTCTTT	CASRSHVGTEAFF
many	TRBJ1-5	TRBD1	TRBV7-9	TGTGCCAGCAGCTCAACAGGGGGTCAGCCCCAGCATTTT	CASSSTGGQPQHF
many	TRBJ1-1	-	TRBV11-3	TGTGCCAGCAGCCCGCGGGGGAACACTGAAGCTTTCTTT	CASSPRGNTEAFF
many	TRBJ1-2	-	TRBV30	TGTGCCTGGACCCTTCCAGGAAACTATGGCTACACCTTC	CAWTLPGNYGYTF
many	TRBJ2-2	TRBD2	TRBV24-1	TGTGCCACCAGTTTCGGGACTAGCGGTCTCCCCCACACCGGGGAGCTGTTTTTT	CATSFGTSGLPHTGELFF
many	TRBJ2-2	-	TRBV13	TGTGCCAGCAGGGGGCTCTCGGCGGACCCCGATGTCACCGGGGAGCTGTTTTTT	CASRGLSADPDVTGELFF
many	TRBJ1-1	-	TRBV10-3	TGTGCCATCAGTGACGATAGGGGCACTCTGAACACTGAAGCTTTCTTT	CAISDDRGTLNTEAFF
-	TRBJ2-1	-	TRBV7-2	TGTGCCAGCAGCCTGACCTCTGAGCAGTTCTTC	CASSLTSEQFF
many	TRBJ1-1	-	TRBV7-9	TGTGCCAGTAACCCCGGAACGGGGCTAACCACTGAAGCTTTCTTT	CASNPGTGLTTEAFF
many	TRBJ2-1	-	TRBV6-4	TGTGCCAGCAGTGACTCGGCCCCGGGGGATGAGCAGTTCTTC	CASSDSAPGDEQFF
-	TRBJ2-5	-	TRBV28	TGTGCCAGCAGGTCGGGTCCCGTCTCAGAGACCCAGTACTTC	CASRSGPVSETQYF
many	TRBJ2-1	TRBD2	TRBV6-4	TGTGCCAGCAGTGAGACTAGCGGGAGTGGTAATGAGCAGTTCTTC	CASSETSGSGNEQFF
many	TRBJ2-3	-	TRBV15	TGTGCCACCAGCAGAGATCTTGCTGCCCGCACAGATACGCAGTATTTT	CATSRDLAARTDTQYF
many	TRBJ2-3	-	TRBV12-3/TRBV12-4	TGTGCCAGCAGTCAGACGGTACGCACAGATACGCAGTATTTT	CASSQTVRTDTQYF
many	TRBJ2-5	TRBD1	TRBV10-3	TGTGCCATCAGTTGGGGACAGGGGGAGACCCAGTACTTC	CAISWGQGETQYF
-	TRBJ2-2	-	TRBV19	TGTGCCAGTAGTATTTCGAGGGTTGTACCCACCGGGGAGCTGCTTTTT	CASSISRVVPTGELLF
-	TRBJ2-3	-	TRBV20-1	TGCAGTGCTAGCCCCGGGAGTAGCACAGATACGCAGTATTTT	CSASPGSSTDTQYF
many	TRBJ1-5	TRBD1	TRBV4-1	TGCGCCAGCAGCCAGGGGACAGGGAATCAGCCCCAGCATTTT	CASSQGTGNQPQHF
many	TRBJ2-3	TRBD2	TRBV28	TGTGCCAGCAGTCCCATCAAGTCGGCGGGAGGTTTCACAGATACGCAGTATTTT	CASSPIKSAGGFTDTQYF
few	TRBJ2-2	TRBD2	TRBV2	TGTGCCAGCAGTTACCGACTAGCGGGGGAACCTGACACCGGGGAGCTGTTTTTT	CASSYRLAGEPDTGELFF
-	TRBJ1-2	-	TRBV15	TGTGCCACCAACAGTGCCCCGAACTCTCTGACGAACTATGGCTACACCTTC	CATNSAPNSLTNYGYTF
few	TRBJ1-1	-	TRBV6-1	TGTGCCAGCAGTAGGCCCCTAGGGGCTGAAGCTTTCTTT	CASSRPLGAEAFF
many	TRBJ1-3	-	TRBV6-1	TGTGCCAGCAGTAGGGGTTTCGAGGCTGGAAACACCATATATTTT	CASSRGFEAGNTIYF
many	TRBJ1-5	TRBD1	TRBV20-1	TGCAGTGCCCGCAAGGGGGCGCAAAGCAATCAGCCCCAGCATTTT	CSARKGAQSNQPQHF
many	TRBJ2-1	-	TRBV30	TGTGCCTGGAGTGTAGGCAACAATGAGCAGTTCTTC	CAWSVGNNEQFF